The 10 T cell receptor beta chains given below trace back to one sample, sequenced in a study of blood T cell repertoires in COVID-19. Assay used: immunoSEQ multiplex PCR; TCRdb lists only in-frame clones, some missing. The sample holds over 25,000 clones; 70% to 85% are singletons and the top ten take approximately 46%. Input material: peripheral blood. These receptors were collected from a woman of 80 years or more with acute or convalescent COVID-19.

This clone showed up just a few times. V gene TRBV24-1 combines with J gene TRBJ1-3; TRBD1 is a possible D gene (5 bases). Looked up from germline, CDR1 is KGHDR and CDR2 is SFDVKD. Trimming stripped 4 bases from V and 0 bases from J, with 15 bases between. This CDR3 spans 17 amino acids. CDR3 DNA sequence: TGTGCCACCAGTGAGACCCCCAGGGCCAGCTCTGGAAACACCATATATTTT. Its translation: CATSETPRASSGNTIYF.

This chain joins TRBV9 and TRBJ2-2; 14 bases are a match to TRBD2. With 4 bases clipped from V and 0 bases from J, the junction kept 2 bases outside the gene matches. The CDR3 length is 17 residues. The germline V gene encodes CDR1 SGDLS and CDR2 YYNGEE. The CDR3 protein is CASSRTSGGPNTGELFF. The CDR3 DNA reads as TGTGCCAGCAGCCGGACTAGCGGGGGGCCGAACACCGGGGAGCTGTTTTTT.

This clone was seen only a few times. The chain has TRBV6-1 and TRBJ2-3, with D maybe TRBD1 (5 bases). V dropped 3 bases and J dropped 4 bases, with 8 bases sitting between them. Per germline, CDR1 MNHNS and CDR2 SASEGT. CDR3 length equals 13 residues. The DNA of the CDR3 is TGTGCCAGCAGTGACAGGGCGGCAGATACGCAGTATTTT. Translated: CASSDRAADTQYF.

The CDR3 sequence is CASSPAYEQYF. The CDR3 DNA reads TGTGCCAGCAGCCCCGCCTACGAGCAGTACTTC. This chain links TRBV6-2 or TRBV6-3 with TRBJ2-7, with D hard to call. Germline assignment: CDR1 MNHEY and CDR2 SVGEGT. The CDR3 is made up of 11 amino acids. Trimming left V 6 bases short and J 2 bases short, with 5 bases between.

Only one count was recorded for this clone. The V gene is TRBV2, the J gene TRBJ1-1; D is unclear. With 7 bases removed from V and 0 bases from J, the gap between germline ends came to 12 bases. CDR1 and CDR2 from the germline V gene are SNHLY and FYNNEI. The CDR3 sequence is 14 residues long. The CDR3 nucleotides are TGTGCCAGCAAGATTTCCAGTTTGAACACTGAAGCTTTCTTT. Translation: CASKISSLNTEAFF.

This clone was counted between two and nine times. V and J are TRBV6-2 or TRBV6-3 and TRBJ1-5; no clear D gene. Germline assignment: CDR1 MNHEY and CDR2 SVGEGT. Trimming pared 1 base from V and 0 bases from J, leaving 7 bases between. The CDR3 length is 15 residues. CDR3 amino acids: CASSYLELSNQPQHF. CDR3 DNA sequence: TGTGCCAGCAGTTACTTGGAGCTTAGCAATCAGCCCCAGCATTTT.

V is TRBV7-9 and J is TRBJ2-4, with D possibly being TRBD2 (6 bases). There are 15 residues in the CDR3. V dropped 5 bases and J dropped 9 bases, with 20 bases sitting between them. Germline-derived CDR1 and CDR2 are SEHNR and FQNEAQ (reference sequence). The CDR3 sequence is CASSPGTRGLGIQYF. CDR3 in DNA: TGTGCCAGCAGCCCAGGGACTCGGGGATTGGGCATTCAGTACTTC. The variable domain in full, completed from reference TRBV7-9 and TRBJ2-4, reads DTGVSQNPRHKITKRGQNVTFRCDPISEHNRLYWYRQTLGQGPEFLTYFQNEAQLEKSRLLSDRFSAERPKGSFSTLEIQRTEQGDSAMYLCASSPGTRGLGIQYFGAGTRLSVL.

The V and J genes are TRBV9 and TRBJ2-2, with D possibly being TRBD1 (6 bases). CDR3 length: 17 residues. The germline V gene has CDR1 SGDLS and CDR2 YYNGEE. Trimming cost V 4 bases and J 2 bases, with 18 bases left between them. CDR3 in amino acids: CASSPTVEGGNTGELFF. The CDR3 bases are TGTGCCAGCAGCCCCACGGTTGAAGGGGGAAACACCGGGGAGCTGTTTTTT.

The V and J genes are TRBV5-1 and TRBJ1-1, with 12 bases that match TRBD1. V trimming: 4 bases; J trimming: 1 base; junction bases outside the gene matches: 11. CDR1 is SGHRS, CDR2 YFSETQ, per germline. The CDR3 has 18 residues. This chain's CDR3 is CASSATGQGARGNTEAFF. The CDR3 DNA follows: TGCGCCAGCAGCGCCACGGGACAGGGGGCAAGAGGGAACACTGAAGCTTTCTTT.

The CDR3 DNA follows: TGTGCCAGCAGCCCGGGACAGGGTTATGGCTACACCTTC. This sequence encodes CASSPGQGYGYTF. The rearrangement joins TRBV11-2 to TRBJ1-2, with TRBD1 matching 9 bases. This CDR3 is built from 13 residues. CDR1 is SGHAT, CDR2 FQNNGV, per germline. With V trimmed by 5 bases and J by 5 bases, 3 bases remained unmatched.